Listed below are T cell receptor beta chains from one sample, sequenced in a study of technical replicates of blood from a few donors. Using immunoSEQ multiplex PCR, the repertoire was profiled, and TCRdb retains in-frame clones only, with some absent. The repertoire consists of 80,000 or so clones, with about 81% occurring once and the leading ten covering roughly 3.9%. The sequenced sample was PBMCs. The receptors come from a human donor in good health. Some clones in this sample may be carry-over from other donors' samples. Both conserved end residues are part of each CDR3. The D gene is left open where the match is weak. Not every row has a clone size; where given, it reads once, few, many or a size class.

V,J,size,D,DNA,CDR3
TRBV9,TRBJ1-2,.,TRBD1,TGTGCCAGCAGCCCCCGGACAGGGATTGGGTATGGCTACACCTTC,CASSPRTGIGYGYTF
TRBV7-2,TRBJ1-1,.,TRBD1,TGTGCCAGCAGCTTACGGACAGGGAACACTGAAGCTTTCTTT,CASSLRTGNTEAFF
TRBV7-9,TRBJ2-2,.,TRBD2,TGTGCCAGCAGCTGGAGCGGACTAGCGGGCTCGCGAGGCACCGGGGAGCTGTTTTTT,CASSWSGLAGSRGTGELFF
TRBV27,TRBJ1-1,.,TRBD1,TGTGCCAGCAGAATACAGGGGGCGCCCACTGAAGCTTTCTTT,CASRIQGAPTEAFF
TRBV19,TRBJ2-1,.,TRBD2,TGTGCCAGTAGTCCCGGGACTAGCCAGAATGAGCAGTTCTTC,CASSPGTSQNEQFF
TRBV30,TRBJ2-7,few,TRBD2,TGTGCCTGGAGGGGACTAGCGGGGGACTACGAGCAGTACTTC,CAWRGLAGDYEQYF
TRBV30,TRBJ1-1,once,.,TGTGCCTGGAGTGTACGGGTTGAGATTCGGCTCACTGAAGCTTTCTTT,CAWSVRVEIRLTEAFF
TRBV6-5,TRBJ2-1,.,.,TGTGCCAGCAGCCCCGGACAGTACAATGAGCAGTTCTTC,CASSPGQYNEQFF
TRBV7-2,TRBJ2-3,.,.,TGTGCCAGCAGCACGGGGAGAGATACGCAGTATTTT,CASSTGRDTQYF
TRBV9,TRBJ2-3,.,.,TGTGCCAGCAGCGTAGGTGGGTGGGGAGGCACAGATACGCAGTATTTT,CASSVGGWGGTDTQYF
TRBV6-6,TRBJ1-1,few,.,TGTGCCAGCAGTTTGGGGACACTTCGGAACACTGAAGCTTTCTTT,CASSLGTLRNTEAFF
TRBV15,TRBJ2-7,.,TRBD1,TGTGCCACCAGCAGGGACGGGACAGGAGATTACGAGCAGTACTTC,CATSRDGTGDYEQYF
TRBV6-5,TRBJ1-1,.,.,TGTGCCAGCACCCAGAGGACAGCAAACACTGAAGCTTTCTTT,CASTQRTANTEAFF
TRBV5-6,TRBJ2-7,few,TRBD2,TGTGCCAGCAGCTTTTGGGGGCGGGGGGGCTACGAGCAGTACTTC,CASSFWGRGGYEQYF
TRBV7-3,TRBJ2-1,.,TRBD2,TGTGCCAGCAGCTCAGGACTAGCGCCCTACAATGAGCAGTTCTTC,CASSSGLAPYNEQFF
TRBV7-5,TRBJ2-7,.,.,TGTGTCCCCCCGGACTCATACTTC,CVPPDSYF
TRBV9,TRBJ2-1,.,.,TGTGCCAGCAGCCCAGGGAGGCTTCAGACCAATGAGCAGTTCTTC,CASSPGRLQTNEQFF
TRBV5-1,TRBJ2-3,.,.,TGCGCCAGCAGACCTCTAGCGCACGACACAGATACGCAGTATTTT,CASRPLAHDTDTQYF
TRBV9,TRBJ1-2,.,TRBD1,TGTGCCAGCAGCCATTACGGGACAGGAGAAATTGGCTACACCTTC,CASSHYGTGEIGYTF
TRBV4-2,TRBJ1-2,once,TRBD1,TGTGCCAGCAGCCAACCCCTTCGACAGGGCGGCGGCTACACCTTC,CASSQPLRQGGGYTF
TRBV27,TRBJ1-1,.,.,TGTGCCAGCAGTCGAGGGTACATGAACACTGAAGCTTTCTTT,CASSRGYMNTEAFF
TRBV7-3,TRBJ2-7,.,.,TGTGCCAGCAGCCCGCAGTCCGCAGGGGACTACGAGCAGTACTTC,CASSPQSAGDYEQYF
TRBV30,TRBJ2-1,few,TRBD2,TGTGCCTGGAGTAGCGGGGGGCTGTACAATGAGCAGTTCTTC,CAWSSGGLYNEQFF
TRBV5-5,TRBJ1-4,.,TRBD1,TGTGCCAGCAGCTTTGAGGGACAGGGTTGGGAAAAACTGTTTTTT,CASSFEGQGWEKLFF
TRBV28,TRBJ1-6,.,TRBD1,TGTGCCAGCAGTTTCTTGACAGGGTCCCCCCTCCACTTT,CASSFLTGSPLHF
TRBV10-3,TRBJ2-3,.,TRBD2,TGTGCCATCAGACGGACTAGCGGGATAACAGATACGCAGTATTTT,CAIRRTSGITDTQYF
TRBV5-1,TRBJ2-5,.,TRBD2,TGCGCCAGCAGCCTATACTACGGAGCGGGGGTCTTTGGAAAAGAGACCCAGTACTTC,CASSLYYGAGVFGKETQYF
TRBV18,TRBJ1-4,.,TRBD1,TGTGCCAGCTCAGCCCGGGACAGCGCAACTAATGAAAAACTGTTTTTT,CASSARDSATNEKLFF
TRBV6-5,TRBJ2-5,.,TRBD2,TGTGCCAGCAGTTTCCAGTTGGCGGGAGGAGAGACCCAGTACTTC,CASSFQLAGGETQYF
TRBV7-9,TRBJ1-1,.,.,TGTGCCAGCAGCTCGACAAGCCTAGGCGGGACTGAAGCTTTCTTT,CASSSTSLGGTEAFF
TRBV6-5,TRBJ1-5,few,.,TGTGCCAGCAGCAGGGGTCTAAGCAATCAGCCCCAGCATTTT,CASSRGLSNQPQHF
TRBV28,TRBJ2-3,.,.,TGTGCCAGCAACCCATTAGCGGCCACAGATACGCAGTATTTT,CASNPLAATDTQYF
TRBV29-1,TRBJ2-7,once,.,TGCAGCGCAACCCAGGGGAGCGAGCAGTACTTC,CSATQGSEQYF
TRBV30,TRBJ2-1,.,TRBD2,TGTGCCTGGACTAGCGGGGCCCAGGTTTTTGAGCAGTTCTTC,CAWTSGAQVFEQFF
TRBV30,TRBJ1-5,once,.,TGTGCCTGGAGTGAACAGGAGAATCAGCCCCAGCATTTT,CAWSEQENQPQHF
TRBV19,TRBJ2-4,.,TRBD2,TGTGCCAGTAGTATAGAGGGGACTAGCAGCTTTCTAGCCAAAAACATTCAGTACTTC,CASSIEGTSSFLAKNIQYF
TRBV5-1,TRBJ2-5,.,.,TGCGCCAGCAGCTTGGACGGGTGGGAGACCCAGTACTTC,CASSLDGWETQYF
TRBV4-3,TRBJ2-1,.,TRBD2,TGCGCCAGCAGCCAAGATAGCGGGCATGTAAACCCGGAGTTCTTC,CASSQDSGHVNPEFF
TRBV10-3,TRBJ1-3,.,.,TGTGCCATCAGTGAGAAGGGGGCTGGAAACACCATATATTTT,CAISEKGAGNTIYF